The rows below give T cell receptor beta chains drawn from one sample of a study of radiation and T cells in renal cell carcinoma. Sequencing was performed with immunoSEQ multiplex PCR; in TCRdb, only in-frame clones are kept and a portion is missing. Of more than 15,000 clones listed, roughly 50% are singletons. Sequenced material: tumor tissue, taken from a patient whose treatment included radiotherapy and nephrectomy. These receptors came from a woman aged 60-75 years with renal cell carcinoma. The CDR3 runs from the conserved cysteine through the conserved F or W. Where a row states a size, it is once, few, many or the class of an expanded clone; other rows omit it.

J gene,V gene,clone size,CDR3 protein
TRBJ2-5,TRBV28,.,CASSFHRDRGRETQYF
TRBJ1-6,TRBV2,.,CASQSGGVSYNSPLHF
TRBJ1-4,TRBV5-1,.,CASRDPTNEKLFF
TRBJ1-1,TRBV9,.,CASSPRGQSNTEAFF
TRBJ1-1,TRBV7-9,many,CASTSGQPNTEAFF
TRBJ1-4,TRBV27,.,CASSFGQLNEKLFF
TRBJ1-5,TRBV28,.,CASSPDREDYQPQHF
TRBJ2-7,TRBV6-5,.,CASSYSEGAHSYEQYF
TRBJ1-6,TRBV19,.,CASSRASVANSPLHF
TRBJ1-3,TRBV9,few,CASSVAGGGFSGNTIYF
TRBJ1-2,TRBV9,many,CASTPGGSYGYTF
TRBJ1-3,TRBV5-1,few,CASSQDSFSGNTIYF
TRBJ2-7,TRBV14,medium-sized,CASSSGLSYEQYF
TRBJ1-1,TRBV21-1,.,CASSKVAGGMNTEAFF
TRBJ1-2,TRBV9,.,CASSVSGSPYGYTF
TRBJ1-6,TRBV11-2,medium-sized,CASSPRETDLLHF
TRBJ2-2,TRBV7-9,many,CASTPGGQGYPGELFF
TRBJ2-3,TRBV5-6,few,CASSSLTGVDTQYF
TRBJ2-1,TRBV4-2,.,CASSQGGNNEQFF
TRBJ1-1,TRBV7-9,few,CASSLNPGRVSNTEAFF